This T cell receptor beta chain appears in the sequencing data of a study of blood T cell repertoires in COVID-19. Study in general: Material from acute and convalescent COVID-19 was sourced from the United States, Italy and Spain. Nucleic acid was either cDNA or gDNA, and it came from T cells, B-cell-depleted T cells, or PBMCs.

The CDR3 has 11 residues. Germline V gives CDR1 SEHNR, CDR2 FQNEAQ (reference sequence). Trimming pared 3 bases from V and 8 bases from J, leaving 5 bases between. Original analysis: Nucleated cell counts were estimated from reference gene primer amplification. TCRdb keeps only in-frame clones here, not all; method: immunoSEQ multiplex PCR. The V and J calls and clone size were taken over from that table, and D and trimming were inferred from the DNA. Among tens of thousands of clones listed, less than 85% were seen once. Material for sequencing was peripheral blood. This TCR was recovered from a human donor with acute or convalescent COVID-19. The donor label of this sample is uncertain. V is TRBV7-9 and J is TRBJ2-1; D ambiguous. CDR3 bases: TGTGCCAGCAGCTTCTCTCATGAGCAGTTCTTC. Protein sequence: CASSFSHEQFF.